This T cell receptor (beta chain) was sequenced during a study of blood T cell repertoires in COVID-19. For the study at large: Acute and convalescent COVID-19 specimens originated in the United States, Italy and Spain. In each case, the material was cDNA or gDNA derived from T cells, B-cell-depleted T cells, or PBMCs.

Here immunoSEQ multiplex PCR was the method, and the copy in TCRdb shows in-frame clones only, minus some. Counted here are 250,000 to 400,000 clones, about 85% occurring once; the ten biggest clones make up under 2%. Germline V lookup: CDR1 MNHEY, CDR2 SMNVEV (reference sequence). V shed 5 bases and J shed 5 bases, with 9 bases lying between them. This CDR3 region has 13 residues. Participants in the exposed group had met a COVID-19 case in the 2 weeks before joining the study. The receptor was derived from a young woman who had been exposed to COVID-19. The sequencing sample was made of PBMCs or T cells enriched from blood (not recorded which). The chain carries TRBV27 and TRBJ2-2; D not certain. The CDR3 DNA follows: TGTGCCAGCAGTCCAACAGAAACCGGGGAGCTGTTTTTT. The encoded protein is CASSPTETGELFF.